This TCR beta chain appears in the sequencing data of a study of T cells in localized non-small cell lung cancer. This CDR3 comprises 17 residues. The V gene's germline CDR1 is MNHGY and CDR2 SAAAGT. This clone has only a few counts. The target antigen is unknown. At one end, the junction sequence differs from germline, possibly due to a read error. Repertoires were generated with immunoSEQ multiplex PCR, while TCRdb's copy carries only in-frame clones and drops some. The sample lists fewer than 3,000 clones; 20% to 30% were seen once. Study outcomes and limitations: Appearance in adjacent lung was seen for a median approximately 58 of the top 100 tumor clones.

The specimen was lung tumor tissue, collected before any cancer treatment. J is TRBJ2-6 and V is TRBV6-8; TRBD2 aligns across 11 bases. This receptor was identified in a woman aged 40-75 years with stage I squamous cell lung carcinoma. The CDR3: CAISGTSGGTGANVLTF. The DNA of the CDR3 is TGTGCCATCAGTGGTACTAGCGGGGGTACTGGGGCCAACGTCCTGACTTTC.